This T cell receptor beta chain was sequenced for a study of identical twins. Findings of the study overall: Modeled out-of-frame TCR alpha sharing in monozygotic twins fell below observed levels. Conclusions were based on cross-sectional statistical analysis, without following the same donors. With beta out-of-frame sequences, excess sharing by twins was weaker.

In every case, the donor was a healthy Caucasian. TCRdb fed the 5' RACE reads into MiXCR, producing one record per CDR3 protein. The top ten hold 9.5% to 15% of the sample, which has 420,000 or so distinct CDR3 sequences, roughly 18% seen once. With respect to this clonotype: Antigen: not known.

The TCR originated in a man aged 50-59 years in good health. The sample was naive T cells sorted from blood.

CDR3 sequence reads: CASSSSVSQTLYEQYF. The CDR3 region has the DNA TGTGCCAGCAGTTCCAGCGTCAGCCAGACATTATACGAGCAGTACTTC. The chain couples TRBV6-5 to TRBJ2-7; the D is unclear. CDR1 and CDR2 (germline): MNHEY, SVGAGI. This CDR3 comprises 16 residues. The V end was cut by 4 bases, the J end by 4 bases, with 20 bases between.